This is a list of T cell receptor beta chains from one sample in a study of Ad26.COV2.S vaccination and SARS-CoV-2 variants. Sequencing was performed with immunoSEQ multiplex PCR; in TCRdb, only in-frame clones are kept and a portion is missing. The sample has some 500,000 clones, nearly 90% seen once; the top ten hold 2.5% to 3%. Sample: peripheral blood, taken in a trial of Ad26.COV2.S vaccine versus placebo. These TCRs come from a person aged 18-65 years who received the Ad26.COV2.S COVID-19 vaccine or a placebo. Each CDR3 is given with its conserved first and last residue. Each record gives: D gene, J gene, V gene, clone size, CDR3 protein, CDR3 DNA. D genes are given only for firm matches. Some rows mark clone size as missing; the rest say once, few, many or name a class of expanded clone.

>NA|TRBJ1-2|TRBV5-4|NA
CASSLGNYGYTF
TGTGCCAGCAGCTTGGGGAACTATGGCTACACCTTC
>NA|TRBJ1-4|TRBV29-1|once
CSAATARVNEKLFF
TGCAGCGCTGCTACGGCCAGGGTTAATGAAAAACTGTTTTTT
>NA|TRBJ2-5|TRBV15|NA
CATSSRATGETQYF
TGTGCCACCAGCAGTAGAGCGACCGGGGAGACCCAGTACTTC
>NA|TRBJ2-5|TRBV7-2|NA
CASSRGWGGETQYF
TGTGCCAGCAGTCGGGGGTGGGGCGGAGAGACCCAGTACTTC
>TRBD1|TRBJ1-4|TRBV19|NA
CASSLLPGTGYEKLFF
TGTGCCAGTAGTTTGTTACCCGGGACAGGGTATGAAAAACTGTTTTTT
>NA|TRBJ2-1|TRBV19|NA
CASTVGGGNEQFF
TGTGCCAGTACCGTAGGAGGGGGCAATGAGCAGTTCTTC
>TRBD1|TRBJ1-2|TRBV9|NA
CASSVSRDSFRVTF
TGTGCCAGCAGCGTGAGCCGGGACAGTTTTCGAGTCACCTTC
>NA|TRBJ2-1|TRBV29-1|NA
CSVDSDNEQFF
TGCAGCGTTGATTCCGACAATGAGCAGTTCTTC
>TRBD1|TRBJ1-5|TRBV28|few
CASTSPEGANQPQHF
TGTGCCAGCACTTCCCCGGAGGGGGCGAATCAGCCCCAGCATTTT
>NA|TRBJ2-1|TRBV5-8|NA
CASSSRSVNEQFF
TGTGCCAGCAGCTCTCGAAGCGTAAATGAGCAGTTCTTC
>NA|TRBJ1-2|TRBV6-1|NA
CASSEASGYYGYTF
TGTGCCAGCAGTGAAGCATCGGGATACTATGGCTACACCTTC
>NA|TRBJ2-1|TRBV14|NA
CASSHSLPRHEQFF
TGTGCCAGCAGCCACTCTCTTCCCCGGCATGAGCAGTTCTTC
>TRBD1|TRBJ1-6|TRBV7-2|NA
CASSYLGTGSYNSPLHF
TGTGCCAGCAGCTACCTAGGGACAGGCTCCTATAATTCACCCCTCCACTTT
>TRBD2|TRBJ2-1|TRBV10-3|NA
CAISGASGVYNEQFF
TGTGCCATCAGTGGAGCTAGCGGGGTGTACAATGAGCAGTTCTTC
>NA|TRBJ2-7|TRBV20-1|NA
CKGAPGDEQYF
TGCAAAGGGGCCCCAGGAGACGAGCAGTACTTC
>TRBD2|TRBJ2-2|TRBV10-3|NA
CAISGSGSAGELFF
TGTGCCATCAGTGGGAGCGGGAGCGCCGGGGAGCTGTTTTTT
>TRBD2|TRBJ2-1|TRBV7-8|once
CASSLSGRVNEQFF
TGTGCCAGCAGCCTTAGCGGGAGGGTGAATGAGCAGTTCTTC
>NA|TRBJ1-1|TRBV5-1|NA
CASRDLLNTEAFF
TGCGCCAGCAGGGACTTACTGAACACTGAAGCTTTCTTT
>NA|TRBJ2-7|TRBV7-2|NA
CASSLGGPYYAEQYF
TGTGCCAGCAGCTTAGGAGGGCCTTACTACGCTGAGCAGTACTTC
>TRBD1|TRBJ2-2|TRBV18|once
CASSTGRGQGARTGELFF
TGTGCCAGCTCAACGGGCCGGGGACAGGGAGCGAGGACCGGGGAGCTGTTTTTT
>NA|TRBJ2-5|TRBV6-5|NA
CASSLWETQYF
TGTGCCAGCAGCCTATGGGAGACCCAGTACTTC
>NA|TRBJ1-6|TRBV3-1/TRBV3-2|NA
CASSQEHREDGSPLHF
TGTGCCAGCAGCCAAGAACACAGAGAAGACGGTTCACCCCTCCACTTT
>NA|TRBJ2-5|TRBV28|NA
CASSSPVGYYPETQYF
TGTGCCAGCAGCTCCCCGGTCGGTTATTACCCAGAGACCCAGTACTTC